One sample yielded the 23 T cell receptor beta chains listed below, sequenced in a study of cytomegalovirus exposure and HLA in healthy donors. Sequencing used immunoSEQ multiplex PCR; TCRdb keeps in-frame clones, though not all of them. The sample comprises some 140,000 clones, around 84% of which are singletons, and 2% to 2.5% rests with the top ten. Material: PBMCs. The receptors shown here come from a human donor in good health.

The chain carries TRBV11-2 and TRBJ2-1; 9 positions match TRBD1. Germline lookup yields CDR1 SGHAT and CDR2 FQNNGV. V lost 1 base and J lost 8; bases outside the gene matches: 9. This CDR3 has 16 amino acids. The CDR3 is CASSLGGTGIVDEQFF. The CDR3 DNA is TGTGCCAGCAGCTTAGGGGGGACAGGGATCGTGGATGAGCAGTTCTTC. Using reference TRBV11-2 and TRBJ2-1 for the parts outside the CDR3, the full variable domain is EAGVAQSPRYKIIEKRQSVAFWCNPISGHATLYWYQQILGQGPKLLIQFQNNGVVDDSQLPKDRFSAERLKGVDSTLKIQPAKLEDSAVYLCASSLGGTGIVDEQFFGPGTRLTVL.

This chain links TRBV10-3 with TRBJ1-1; 8 positions agree with TRBD1. Looked up from germline, CDR1 is ENHRY and CDR2 is SYGVKD. The CDR3 is 16 amino acids. V was pared by 2 bases and J by 1 base, with 6 bases of the junction left unmatched. The CDR3 here is CAISETETGGNTEAFF. In DNA, the CDR3 is TGTGCCATCAGTGAGACGGAAACAGGGGGGAACACTGAAGCTTTCTTT.

This chain uses TRBV18 with TRBJ2-2; tentative D call: TRBD1 (5 bases). CDR1 and CDR2 from the germline V gene are KGHSH and LQKENI. Trimming removed 0 bases from V and 2 bases from J, with 10 bases in between. CDR3 size: 16 residues. CDR3 sequence reads: CASSPPGHLNTGELFF. DNA of the CDR3: TGTGCCAGCTCACCACCGGGGCACTTAAACACCGGGGAGCTGTTTTTT.

This clone was detected a few times. V gene TRBV15 combines with J gene TRBJ2-1; D may be TRBD1 (6 bases). The V end was cut by 2 bases, the J end by 6 bases, with 11 bases between. The CDR3 totals 14 residues. Germline V gene data show CDR1 as LNHNV and CDR2 as YYDKDF (reference sequence). DNA for the CDR3: TGTGCCACCAGCAGAACTGGGACAATCAATGAGCAGTTCTTC. Translating gives CATSRTGTINEQFF.

The chain combines TRBV27 with TRBJ2-1, with TRBD2 identical over 13 bases. Germline V lookup: CDR1 MNHEY, CDR2 SMNVEV (reference sequence). The CDR3 sequence is 17 residues long. V trimming: 6 bases; J trimming: 10 bases; junction bases outside the gene matches: 15. CDR3: CASSQNGLAGAPLEQFF. The CDR3 DNA reads as TGTGCCAGCAGCCAAAACGGACTAGCGGGAGCCCCACTGGAGCAGTTCTTC.

This clone has a handful of counts. This chain connects TRBV6-1 to TRBJ1-6; unclear D gene. Per germline, CDR1 MNHNS and CDR2 SASEGT. There are 13 residues in the CDR3. V was clipped by 1 base and J by 7 bases, with 5 bases between them. CDR3 in amino acids: CASSEVLNSPLHF. CDR3 nucleotide sequence: TGTGCCAGCAGTGAAGTCCTGAATTCACCCCTCCACTTT.

A single count supports this clone. The V call is TRBV15, the J call TRBJ2-2; TRBD1 aligns across 8 bases. The V gene's germline CDR1 is LNHNV and CDR2 YYDKDF (reference sequence). CDR3 size: 17 residues. With 4 bases clipped from V and 3 bases from J, the junction kept 10 bases outside the gene matches. The DNA for the CDR3 is TGTGCCACCAGCAAAGAAGGGACAGGCACTTACACCGGGGAGCTGTTTTTT. It codes for CATSKEGTGTYTGELFF.

This chain connects TRBV28 to TRBJ2-5; tentatively, D is TRBD2 (5 bases). V lost 2 bases to trimming and J lost 6 bases, with 19 bases between them. The CDR3 length is 16 residues. Germline CDR1 and CDR2: MDHEN and SYDVKM. CDR3 bases: TGTGCCAGCAGTTTAGGACCGGGAACCGAGAGGAAGACCCAGTACTTC. This gives the protein CASSLGPGTERKTQYF.

The V and J genes are TRBV16 and TRBJ2-7; TRBD2 agrees at 9 bases. V trimming: 4 bases; J trimming: 0 bases; junction bases outside the gene matches: 10. This CDR3 spans 17 amino acids. Looked up from germline, CDR1 is KGHSY and CDR2 is FQNENV. DNA of the CDR3: TGTGCCAGCAGCCCCCGGGCGGGAGGGGTGAGCTCCTACGAGCAGTACTTC. Translated: CASSPRAGGVSSYEQYF.

In DNA, the CDR3 is TGTGCCAGCAGTTATGGCTTAATTAGCAATCAGCCCCAGCATTTT. Translated, it gives CASSYGLISNQPQHF. This chain links TRBV28 with TRBJ1-5; D is unresolved. This CDR3 is built from 15 residues. From germline, CDR1 is MDHEN and CDR2 SYDVKM. V was trimmed by 4 bases and J by 0 bases, leaving 10 bases between them.

The chain combines TRBV9 with TRBJ2-1; 8 positions agree with TRBD2. In germline, CDR1 is SGDLS, CDR2 YYNGEE. V was clipped by 3 bases and J by 3 bases; unmatched bases: 5. The CDR3 runs to 15 residues. The CDR3 DNA follows: TGTGCCAGCAGCGCACCGACTAGCGACTACAATGAGCAGTTCTTC. Its protein is CASSAPTSDYNEQFF.

The chain couples TRBV14 to TRBJ2-1, with 14 bases that match TRBD2. The CDR3 consists of 17 residues. The ends lost 2 bases at V and 6 bases at J; junction bases unmatched: 6. Germline lookup yields CDR1 SGHDN and CDR2 FVKESK. The CDR3 reads CASSQRLAGGLSNEQFF. As DNA, the CDR3 is TGTGCCAGCAGCCAAAGACTAGCGGGAGGGTTATCCAATGAGCAGTTCTTC.

The rearrangement joins TRBV5-6 to TRBJ2-5, with 10 positions matching TRBD1. The CDR3 extends over 14 amino acids. Per the germline V gene, CDR1 is SGHDT and CDR2 is YYEEEE. With 4 bases clipped from V and 6 bases from J, the junction kept 6 bases outside the gene matches. Here the CDR3 DNA reads TGTGCCAGCAGCCCGGGACAGGGGTGGCAGACCCAGTACTTC. This encodes CASSPGQGWQTQYF.

J is TRBJ2-1 and V is TRBV5-1; the match to TRBD2 covers 10 bases. The ends lost 7 bases at V and 0 bases at J; junction bases unmatched: 4. This CDR3 region has 15 residues. Germline V gene data show CDR1 as SGHRS and CDR2 as YFSETQ. In DNA, the CDR3 is TGCGCCAGCGGAACTAGCGGGGTCTCCTACAATGAGCAGTTCTTC. This translates into CASGTSGVSYNEQFF.

This clone was detected only once. The chain combines TRBV6-5 with TRBJ1-1; D is uncertain. V lost 6 bases, J lost 0 bases, and 8 bases lay in between. CDR3 length: 13 residues. Germline-derived CDR1 and CDR2 are MNHEY and SVGAGI. The CDR3 loop reads CASSLQLNTEAFF. The DNA for the CDR3 is TGTGCCAGCAGCTTGCAGTTGAACACTGAAGCTTTCTTT.

The chain is built from TRBV4-3 and TRBJ1-2; TRBD1 aligns across 11 bases. Germline CDR1 and CDR2: LGHNA and YSLEER. This CDR3 region has 16 residues. V was clipped by 1 base and J by 4 bases; unmatched bases: 5. The CDR3 region is CASSQGPGTGGYGYTF. The CDR3 coding sequence is TGCGCCAGCAGCCAAGGTCCCGGGACAGGGGGCTATGGCTACACCTTC.

This chain uses TRBV7-9 with TRBJ1-4; D perhaps matches TRBD1 (5 bases). Trimming left V 5 bases short and J 0 bases short, with 10 bases between. Germline loops: CDR1 SEHNR, CDR2 FQNEAQ (reference sequence). This CDR3 spans 15 amino acids. CDR3 amino acids: CASSPHRTTNEKLFF. The CDR3 DNA reads as TGTGCCAGCAGCCCACACAGGACAACTAATGAAAAACTGTTTTTT.

This chain joins TRBV4-1 and TRBJ2-2; D might be TRBD2 (6 bases). The CDR3 is 14 amino acids. Trimming stripped 8 bases from V and 7 bases from J, with 17 bases between. Germline V gene sequence: CDR1 MGHRA, CDR2 YSYEKL. As DNA, the CDR3 is TGCGCCAGCGCGTGGCGGGATCCTGGCGGGGAGCTGTTTTTT. It specifies CASAWRDPGGELFF.

This clone has just one count. The rearrangement links TRBV2 to TRBJ2-1, with a possible D match to TRBD1 (6 bases). Germline lookup yields CDR1 SNHLY and CDR2 FYNNEI. V lost 6 bases and J 4 bases, leaving 16 bases between the germline ends. This CDR3 region has 15 residues. DNA of the CDR3: TGTGCCAGCAGCGCCTCGGGACATTATTACAATGAGCAGTTCTTC. It codes for CASSASGHYYNEQFF.

The chain combines TRBV18 with TRBJ2-7; 8 bases are a match to TRBD2. The germline gives CDR1 KGHSH, CDR2 LQKENI. V trimming: 5 bases; J trimming: 3 bases; junction bases outside the gene matches: 9. The CDR3 runs to 15 residues. CDR3 in amino acids: CASSTYAGGLYEQYF. The CDR3 DNA is TGTGCCAGCTCAACGTATGCGGGGGGCCTCTACGAGCAGTACTTC. Variable domain in full (rest from reference TRBV18 and TRBJ2-7): NAGVMQNPRHLVRRRGQEARLRCSPMKGHSHVYWYRQLPEEGLKFMVYLQKENIIDESGMPKERFSAEFPKEGPSILRIQQVVRGDSAAYFCASSTYAGGLYEQYFGPGTRLTVT.

The chain recombines TRBV30 with TRBJ1-5; unclear D gene. The CDR3 loop spans 13 amino acids. Trimming shortened V by 0 bases and J by 6 bases, and 9 bases separated the two germline ends. Germline-derived CDR1 and CDR2 are GTSNPN and SVGIG (reference sequence). CDR3 sequence (DNA): TGTGCCTGGAGTGTAAGGAGTTTTCAGCCCCAGCATTTT. Translating it yields CAWSVRSFQPQHF.

This clone was found once. The V gene is TRBV5-6, the J gene TRBJ2-3; 10 bases match TRBD1. With 4 bases clipped from V and 3 bases from J, the junction kept 14 bases outside the gene matches. The germline V gene encodes CDR1 SGHDT and CDR2 YYEEEE. This CDR3 contains 18 residues. The CDR3 DNA is TGTGCCAGCAGCCGAGATTGGCGACAGGGGGCTGGGACAGATACGCAGTATTTT. Its translation: CASSRDWRQGAGTDTQYF.

The rearrangement links TRBV30 to TRBJ1-2; 8 positions agree with TRBD1. With V trimmed by 2 bases and J by 8 bases, 13 bases remained unmatched. The CDR3 runs 15 residues. Germline loops: CDR1 GTSNPN, CDR2 SVGIG (reference sequence). The CDR3 spells CAWSRGTGSWGGYTF. In DNA, the CDR3 is TGTGCCTGGAGTAGAGGGACAGGCTCTTGGGGGGGCTACACCTTC.